This T cell receptor beta chain was sequenced for a study of molecular identifiers for immune sequencing clone quantification. Study information: The replicate experiment used RNA from approximately 20,000 or 100,000 naive CD8 cells. This RNA was split into five aliquots, and four of them were sequenced.

Per the germline V gene, CDR1 is SQVTM and CDR2 is ANQGSEA. Between the trimmed V and J ends, which lost 3 bases and 4 bases, there was a span of 13 bases. There are 14 residues in the CDR3. As previously described, bulk TCR libraries were made using listed TCR primers. TCRdb analysed the PCR reads with MiXCR anew, one entry per CDR3 protein. This sample has some 680,000 distinct CDR3 sequences; 25% occur once, and the top ten carry about 0.84%. With 10%, 30% or 50% of RNA, roughly 17,000 to 1,000,000 naive CD8 T cells were sequenced. Sorting was used to obtain naive CD8 T cells (CD8+CD4-CCR7+CD45RA+).

V usage is TRBV29-1 and J usage is TRBJ2-1; no firm D call. Sequencing was carried out using naive CD8+ T cells from blood, with Jurkat cell RNA spiked in. Subset reported: FACS-sorted CD8+CD4-CCR7+CD45RA+ naive T cells. The clonotype was recovered from a human donor in good health. Some libraries in this study had Jurkat cell RNA spiked in. CDR3 DNA sequence: TGCAGCGTTGATTCACAGTTGGGTTACAATGAGCAGTTCTTC. Amino acid sequence: CSVDSQLGYNEQFF.